The sequence of this T cell receptor beta chain was determined in a study of blood T cell repertoires in COVID-19. Overall study context: The United States, Italy and Spain were the sources of the acute and convalescent COVID-19 samples. The cDNA or gDNA used as material had been derived from T cells, B-cell-depleted T cells, or PBMCs.

Germline CDR1 is SGDLS and CDR2 is YYNGEE. The V end was cut by 0 bases, the J end by 4 bases, with 12 bases between. CDR3 size: 15 residues. In the source study's methods: How many nucleated cells were present was estimated from reference gene primer amplification. Profiled with immunoSEQ multiplex PCR; TCRdb holds only in-frame clones, not every one. That table supplies the V and J calls and clone size; D and trimming were determined from the DNA. Here the sample spans 150,000 to 200,000 clones, roughly nine tenths being singletons. The chain couples TRBV9 to TRBJ2-3; D perhaps matches TRBD1 (6 bases). The TCR sequence derives from a man aged 65-85 years with active or convalescent COVID-19. Sequenced: peripheral blood. This chain's CDR3 is CASSVVGQGSDTQYF. The CDR3 coding sequence is TGTGCCAGCAGCGTAGTCGGGCAGGGGTCAGATACGCAGTATTTT.